This is a list of T cell receptor beta chains from one sample in a study of blood T cell repertoires in COVID-19. Data came from immunoSEQ multiplex PCR; TCRdb stores just in-frame clones and leaves some out. The sample has 150,000 to 200,000 clones; 79% are singletons. The sample comprised PBMCs or T cells enriched from blood (not recorded which). These receptor sequences come from a woman aged 65 to 85 in a cohort exposed to, infected with or recovered from COVID-19 (not recorded which). CDR3s include the opening cysteine and the closing phenylalanine or tryptophan. The order of the fields is D gene, J gene, V gene, clone size, CDR3 DNA, CDR3 protein. A D gene is named only where the DNA matches it firmly. The size entry is marked missing in some rows and otherwise reads once, few, many or a size class.

d_gene: .
j_gene: TRBJ2-1
v_gene: TRBV7-9
abundance: medium-sized
CDR3nt: TGTGCCAGCAGCTTAGTTGGTCAGGGCCATGAGCAGTTCTTC
CDR3aa: CASSLVGQGHEQFF

d_gene: .
j_gene: TRBJ2-1
v_gene: TRBV2
abundance: few
CDR3nt: TGTGCAGGGCGGGATTGGGTCAATGAGCAGTTCTTC
CDR3aa: CAGRDWVNEQFF

d_gene: TRBD2
j_gene: TRBJ2-1
v_gene: TRBV7-6
abundance: .
CDR3nt: TGTGCCAGCAGGGAGGGCCCAGCGGGAGGGCCCTACAATGAGCAGTTCTTC
CDR3aa: CASREGPAGGPYNEQFF

d_gene: TRBD1
j_gene: TRBJ2-5
v_gene: TRBV7-2
abundance: .
CDR3nt: TGTGCCAGCAGCCGTTGGACAGGGTACTTCCCTTGGTACCAAGAGACCCAGTACTTC
CDR3aa: CASSRWTGYFPWYQETQYF

d_gene: .
j_gene: TRBJ1-1
v_gene: TRBV19
abundance: .
CDR3nt: TGTGCCAGTAGTTCCAGGGGAGCGGACACTGAAGCTTTCTTT
CDR3aa: CASSSRGADTEAFF

d_gene: TRBD1
j_gene: TRBJ2-1
v_gene: TRBV5-4
abundance: .
CDR3nt: TGTGCCAGCAGCCAAGAAGGGGGCCGGGCTGAGCAGTTCTTC
CDR3aa: CASSQEGGRAEQFF

d_gene: .
j_gene: TRBJ2-7
v_gene: TRBV7-2
abundance: .
CDR3nt: TGTGCCAGCAGCCGCAGTTACGAGCAGTACTTC
CDR3aa: CASSRSYEQYF

d_gene: TRBD1
j_gene: TRBJ1-5
v_gene: TRBV6-1
abundance: .
CDR3nt: TGTGCCAGCAGTGAAGCGCGGAGGACAGGGAGGGTGCATTTT
CDR3aa: CASSEARRTGRVHF

d_gene: TRBD2
j_gene: TRBJ2-1
v_gene: TRBV7-9
abundance: .
CDR3nt: TGTGCCAGCAGCCCCCTGACTAGCGGGAGTAGAAATGAGCAGTTCTTC
CDR3aa: CASSPLTSGSRNEQFF

d_gene: .
j_gene: TRBJ2-1
v_gene: TRBV28
abundance: .
CDR3nt: TGTGCCACCCTCGGGTTAGCCGGTAGCTCCTACAATGAGCAGTTCTTC
CDR3aa: CATLGLAGSSYNEQFF

d_gene: TRBD2
j_gene: TRBJ2-1
v_gene: TRBV14
abundance: .
CDR3nt: TGTGCCAGCAGCCCAAGGGCGGGAGTTTCTTATGAGCAGTTCTTC
CDR3aa: CASSPRAGVSYEQFF

d_gene: .
j_gene: TRBJ2-5
v_gene: TRBV6-2/TRBV6-3
abundance: .
CDR3nt: TGTGCCAGCTGCCATGAAACAAGGACCCAGTACTTC
CDR3aa: CASCHETRTQYF

d_gene: TRBD2
j_gene: TRBJ2-2
v_gene: TRBV5-1
abundance: .
CDR3nt: TGCGCCAGCAGCTTGTTACTAGCGGCTACGAACACCGGGGAGCTGTTTTTT
CDR3aa: CASSLLLAATNTGELFF

d_gene: .
j_gene: TRBJ2-1
v_gene: TRBV7-9
abundance: few
CDR3nt: TGTGCCAGCAGCTTTGGGGCGAGCTCCTACAATGAGCAGTTCTTC
CDR3aa: CASSFGASSYNEQFF

d_gene: .
j_gene: TRBJ2-3
v_gene: TRBV11-3
abundance: .
CDR3nt: TGTGCCAGCAGCCTCAGGGGTTCCACAGATACGCAGTATTTT
CDR3aa: CASSLRGSTDTQYF

d_gene: .
j_gene: TRBJ1-1
v_gene: TRBV7-3
abundance: .
CDR3nt: TGTGCCAGCAGCTTATTTGCCGGTGACACTGAAGCTTTCTTT
CDR3aa: CASSLFAGDTEAFF

d_gene: TRBD1
j_gene: TRBJ1-4
v_gene: TRBV7-8
abundance: .
CDR3nt: TGTGCCAGCAGCTTAGGAGGGACAGGGAATGAAAAACTGTTTTTT
CDR3aa: CASSLGGTGNEKLFF

d_gene: .
j_gene: TRBJ2-1
v_gene: TRBV11-3
abundance: .
CDR3nt: TGTGCCAGCAGCTTAGTTTTGGCGGGGAATGAGCAGTTCTTC
CDR3aa: CASSLVLAGNEQFF

d_gene: .
j_gene: TRBJ2-5
v_gene: TRBV18
abundance: .
CDR3nt: TGTGCCAGCTCAACCCGGGTTGACGAGACCCAGTACTTC
CDR3aa: CASSTRVDETQYF

d_gene: .
j_gene: TRBJ2-6
v_gene: TRBV6-5
abundance: .
CDR3nt: TGTGCCAGCAGGTCTCAGGGGTCTGGGGCCAACGTCCTGACTTTC
CDR3aa: CASRSQGSGANVLTF

d_gene: TRBD2
j_gene: TRBJ2-5
v_gene: TRBV5-1
abundance: .
CDR3nt: TGCGCCAGCAGCCCTAACCGGGGGGGGGCGCGTCAAGAGACCCAGTACTTC
CDR3aa: CASSPNRGGARQETQYF

d_gene: TRBD1
j_gene: TRBJ1-5
v_gene: TRBV4-2
abundance: .
CDR3nt: TGTGCCAGCAGCCTTACAGGGGATAGCAATCAGCCCCAGCATTTT
CDR3aa: CASSLTGDSNQPQHF

d_gene: TRBD2
j_gene: TRBJ2-7
v_gene: TRBV14
abundance: .
CDR3nt: TGTGCCAGCAGCCAGGGACTAGCGACAACCTACGAGCAGTACTTC
CDR3aa: CASSQGLATTYEQYF

d_gene: .
j_gene: TRBJ2-5
v_gene: TRBV29-1
abundance: .
CDR3nt: TGCAGCGCCTACAGGGTCCAAGAGACCCAGTACTTC
CDR3aa: CSAYRVQETQYF

d_gene: TRBD2
j_gene: TRBJ2-5
v_gene: TRBV2
abundance: .
CDR3nt: TGTGCCAGCAGGGACCCTCCGGGACTATCGGGGGAGACCCAGTACTTC
CDR3aa: CASRDPPGLSGETQYF

d_gene: .
j_gene: TRBJ1-1
v_gene: TRBV4-2
abundance: few
CDR3nt: TGTGCCAGCAGCCAAGATCGTTCTCGCCAGGCTTTCTTT
CDR3aa: CASSQDRSRQAFF

d_gene: TRBD2
j_gene: TRBJ2-1
v_gene: TRBV7-2
abundance: .
CDR3nt: TGTGCCAGCAGCTTGGGCGGGAGCCGTCGCAATGAGCAGTTCTTC
CDR3aa: CASSLGGSRRNEQFF

d_gene: TRBD1
j_gene: TRBJ2-7
v_gene: TRBV7-2
abundance: .
CDR3nt: TGTGCCAGCAGGGCTCCGGGACAGCCCTACGAGCAGTACTTC
CDR3aa: CASRAPGQPYEQYF

d_gene: TRBD2
j_gene: TRBJ2-1
v_gene: TRBV20-1
abundance: .
CDR3nt: TGCAGTGCTAGTCTCGGGACTAGCGGTCCTGTCAATGAGCAGTTCTTC
CDR3aa: CSASLGTSGPVNEQFF

d_gene: .
j_gene: TRBJ1-4
v_gene: TRBV6-1
abundance: .
CDR3nt: TGTGCCAGCAGTGAAGCGCTTCCGGGGGGGTATCGGGCAACTAATGAAAAACTGTTTTTT
CDR3aa: CASSEALPGGYRATNEKLFF

d_gene: TRBD2
j_gene: TRBJ2-7
v_gene: TRBV2
abundance: few
CDR3nt: TGTGCCAGCAGTGAGGAACACTTTGGACTAGCGGGAGAGGATTCCTACGAGCAGTACTTC
CDR3aa: CASSEEHFGLAGEDSYEQYF

d_gene: TRBD2
j_gene: TRBJ2-3
v_gene: TRBV2
abundance: .
CDR3nt: TGTGCCAGCAGGGCACGGACTAGCGGGAGTACAGATACGCAGTATTTT
CDR3aa: CASRARTSGSTDTQYF

d_gene: TRBD2
j_gene: TRBJ2-3
v_gene: TRBV6-5
abundance: .
CDR3nt: TGTGCCAGCTCGAACCGGGGGGGCACGCAGTATTTT
CDR3aa: CASSNRGGTQYF

d_gene: TRBD2
j_gene: TRBJ2-1
v_gene: TRBV5-1
abundance: .
CDR3nt: TGCGCCAGCAGCTTCACTAGCGGGAGTTCCCTCTACAATGAGCAGTTCTTC
CDR3aa: CASSFTSGSSLYNEQFF

d_gene: .
j_gene: TRBJ1-1
v_gene: TRBV18
abundance: .
CDR3nt: TGTGCCAGCTCCCCCGGGTACGGTAACACTGAAGCTTTCTTT
CDR3aa: CASSPGYGNTEAFF

d_gene: .
j_gene: TRBJ1-6
v_gene: TRBV2
abundance: .
CDR3nt: TGTGCCAGCAGTGCCCAGGGAATTTCACCCCTCCACTTT
CDR3aa: CASSAQGISPLHF

d_gene: .
j_gene: TRBJ2-5
v_gene: TRBV7-9
abundance: .
CDR3nt: TGTGCCAGCAGCTTAGGGACAGCCCCCCTAATCCGCCAAGAGACCCAGTACTTC
CDR3aa: CASSLGTAPLIRQETQYF

d_gene: .
j_gene: TRBJ2-2
v_gene: TRBV5-4
abundance: .
CDR3nt: TGTGCCAGCAGCCGTACTCCCGCCACAGGGGAGGCCGGGGAGCTGTTTTTT
CDR3aa: CASSRTPATGEAGELFF

d_gene: TRBD2
j_gene: TRBJ2-1
v_gene: TRBV5-1
abundance: .
CDR3nt: TGCGCCAGCAGCCCGGGACTACCTAATACCTACAATGAGCAGTTCTTC
CDR3aa: CASSPGLPNTYNEQFF

d_gene: .
j_gene: TRBJ2-1
v_gene: TRBV12-3/TRBV12-4
abundance: .
CDR3nt: TGTGCCAGCAGTTTTGCTAGCACAGAGCAGTTCTTC
CDR3aa: CASSFASTEQFF

d_gene: .
j_gene: TRBJ2-3
v_gene: TRBV5-4
abundance: few
CDR3nt: TGTGCCAGCAGCTCACAGGGAGCTAGGGATACGCAGTATTTT
CDR3aa: CASSSQGARDTQYF

d_gene: TRBD1
j_gene: TRBJ1-2
v_gene: TRBV28
abundance: .
CDR3nt: TGTGCCAGCATAGGACAGACAGGGGCCCACTATGGCTACACCTTC
CDR3aa: CASIGQTGAHYGYTF

d_gene: .
j_gene: TRBJ1-4
v_gene: TRBV2
abundance: .
CDR3nt: TGTGCCAGCAGGACAGAGATTGAGTATCTGTTTTTT
CDR3aa: CASRTEIEYLFF

d_gene: TRBD2
j_gene: TRBJ2-5
v_gene: TRBV2
abundance: .
CDR3nt: TGTGCCAGCTCGCTCCAGGGAGGGCAAGAGACCCAGTACTTC
CDR3aa: CASSLQGGQETQYF

d_gene: .
j_gene: TRBJ2-3
v_gene: TRBV2
abundance: few
CDR3nt: TGTGCCAGCTCTCTAGGGGAAACCACAGATACGCAGTATTTT
CDR3aa: CASSLGETTDTQYF

d_gene: .
j_gene: TRBJ2-3
v_gene: TRBV12-3/TRBV12-4
abundance: .
CDR3nt: TGTGCCAGCAGTTGGGGAGGGGGGGATACGCAGTATTTT
CDR3aa: CASSWGGGDTQYF

d_gene: TRBD2
j_gene: TRBJ2-5
v_gene: TRBV28
abundance: .
CDR3nt: TGTGCCAGCAGTTTAGTTAGCGCCCCGGGGGGGACCCAGTACTTC
CDR3aa: CASSLVSAPGGTQYF

d_gene: .
j_gene: TRBJ2-7
v_gene: TRBV5-1
abundance: .
CDR3nt: TGCGCCAGCAGCTATTCAGGACAGACCTACGAGCAGTACTTC
CDR3aa: CASSYSGQTYEQYF

d_gene: TRBD2
j_gene: TRBJ2-1
v_gene: TRBV2
abundance: .
CDR3nt: TGTGCCAGCAGCCGGAGACTAGCGGGAGGGCTCGGATACAATGAGCAGTTCTTC
CDR3aa: CASSRRLAGGLGYNEQFF

d_gene: .
j_gene: TRBJ1-1
v_gene: TRBV11-3
abundance: once
CDR3nt: TGTGCCAGCAGCTTAGAGGGTCAGGGGAACACTGAAGCTTTCTTT
CDR3aa: CASSLEGQGNTEAFF

d_gene: .
j_gene: TRBJ1-2
v_gene: TRBV2
abundance: .
CDR3nt: TGTGCCAGCAGTGAATACGGACAAGCCGGTGGCTACACCTTC
CDR3aa: CASSEYGQAGGYTF